This is a list of T cell receptor beta chains from one sample in a study of molecular identifiers for immune sequencing clone quantification. Via MiXCR, TCRdb re-called the PCR reads, giving one row per CDR3 protein. The data hold about 320,000 distinct CDR3 sequences, with over 20% observed a single time. The material sequenced was naive CD8+ T cells from blood, with Jurkat cell RNA spiked in. The receptors here all came from a human donor in good health. Some libraries in this study had Jurkat cell RNA spiked in. Both conserved end residues are part of each CDR3. The D gene is left open where the match is weak.

V gene: TRBV27
J gene: TRBJ2-3
D gene: TRBD2
CDR3 protein: CASSLLARTSGSGTQYF

V gene: TRBV6-5
J gene: TRBJ2-3
D gene: NA
CDR3 protein: CASSYSRQPSTDTQYF

V gene: TRBV7-2
J gene: TRBJ2-7
D gene: NA
CDR3 protein: CASSFMGNPYEQYF

V gene: TRBV29-1
J gene: TRBJ2-7
D gene: NA
CDR3 protein: CSVVGTTEQYF

V gene: TRBV19
J gene: TRBJ1-1
D gene: NA
CDR3 protein: CANKTVEGNTEAFF

V gene: TRBV29-1
J gene: TRBJ2-3
D gene: TRBD1
CDR3 protein: CSVERGGQGEQYF

V gene: TRBV30
J gene: TRBJ1-1
D gene: NA
CDR3 protein: CAWSVLAMNTEAFF

V gene: TRBV20-1
J gene: TRBJ2-7
D gene: TRBD1
CDR3 protein: CSASPGAGGYEQYF

V gene: TRBV19
J gene: TRBJ2-2
D gene: NA
CDR3 protein: CASSILHADFGGELFF

V gene: TRBV29-1
J gene: TRBJ2-2
D gene: NA
CDR3 protein: CSVERDLNTGELFF

V gene: TRBV27
J gene: TRBJ2-7
D gene: TRBD2
CDR3 protein: CASSLSTSGSPYEQYF

V gene: TRBV19
J gene: TRBJ1-5
D gene: NA
CDR3 protein: CASSLRDWEGTQHF

V gene: TRBV6-5
J gene: TRBJ1-5
D gene: NA
CDR3 protein: CASSQLPQGSQPQHF

V gene: TRBV5-6
J gene: TRBJ2-7
D gene: TRBD2
CDR3 protein: CASSLAAGGSEQYF

V gene: TRBV28
J gene: TRBJ1-4
D gene: NA
CDR3 protein: CASSRDRLTNEKLFF

V gene: TRBV7-9
J gene: TRBJ2-7
D gene: TRBD1
CDR3 protein: CASSLVAQGAAYEQYF

V gene: TRBV12-3/TRBV12-4
J gene: TRBJ1-1
D gene: NA
CDR3 protein: CASSPHGRGRTEALF

V gene: TRBV7-9
J gene: TRBJ2-1
D gene: NA
CDR3 protein: CASSLSHRSSYNEQFF

V gene: TRBV19
J gene: TRBJ1-2
D gene: NA
CDR3 protein: CASSMGPTYTF

V gene: TRBV19
J gene: TRBJ2-2
D gene: NA
CDR3 protein: CASNKPLASENTGELFF

V gene: TRBV6-2/TRBV6-3
J gene: TRBJ1-4
D gene: NA
CDR3 protein: CASTSGPTENEKLFF

V gene: TRBV29-1
J gene: TRBJ2-7
D gene: TRBD2
CDR3 protein: CSVEGLAGADYEQYF

V gene: TRBV4-1
J gene: TRBJ2-1
D gene: NA
CDR3 protein: CASSHSGNNEQFF

V gene: TRBV5-5
J gene: TRBJ2-1
D gene: TRBD1
CDR3 protein: CASSWVQGIEQFF

V gene: TRBV20-1
J gene: TRBJ2-1
D gene: TRBD2
CDR3 protein: CSASIGLAGYNEQFF

V gene: TRBV7-7
J gene: TRBJ1-4
D gene: NA
CDR3 protein: CASSPTQGRGEKLFF

V gene: TRBV20-1
J gene: TRBJ1-1
D gene: NA
CDR3 protein: CSARDLASLEAFF

V gene: TRBV11-2
J gene: TRBJ2-1
D gene: NA
CDR3 protein: CASSPPSVGYSYNEQFF

V gene: TRBV7-9
J gene: TRBJ2-3
D gene: NA
CDR3 protein: CASSPGRTTDTQYF

V gene: TRBV6-5
J gene: TRBJ2-7
D gene: TRBD1
CDR3 protein: CASSYGQGTGEQYF

V gene: TRBV27
J gene: TRBJ2-1
D gene: NA
CDR3 protein: CASSQLGESSYNEQFF

V gene: TRBV2
J gene: TRBJ1-5
D gene: NA
CDR3 protein: CASSARYQPGRDTGDAQHF

V gene: TRBV7-9
J gene: TRBJ2-7
D gene: NA
CDR3 protein: CASSSSTAYYEQYF

V gene: TRBV5-3
J gene: TRBJ1-1
D gene: NA
CDR3 protein: CASSLWGASTEAFF

V gene: TRBV4-1
J gene: TRBJ2-1
D gene: TRBD2
CDR3 protein: CASSHSSGGANEQFF

V gene: TRBV20-1
J gene: TRBJ2-3
D gene: NA
CDR3 protein: CSARGDTHTDTQYF

V gene: TRBV28
J gene: TRBJ1-4
D gene: NA
CDR3 protein: CASSLRSGTSLSTNEKLFF

V gene: TRBV5-4
J gene: TRBJ2-3
D gene: NA
CDR3 protein: CASSVVDSDSTDTQYF

V gene: TRBV12-3/TRBV12-4
J gene: TRBJ1-1
D gene: NA
CDR3 protein: CASSLSRGMNTEAFF

V gene: TRBV12-3/TRBV12-4
J gene: TRBJ2-7
D gene: NA
CDR3 protein: CTSSFVYVPTYEQYF

V gene: TRBV7-6
J gene: TRBJ1-1
D gene: NA
CDR3 protein: CASSLLAGGMNTEAFF

V gene: TRBV12-3/TRBV12-4
J gene: TRBJ1-5
D gene: NA
CDR3 protein: CASSPLLATTADQPQHF

V gene: TRBV20-1
J gene: TRBJ1-5
D gene: TRBD1
CDR3 protein: CSAREEGTGNNQPQHF

V gene: TRBV28
J gene: TRBJ2-3
D gene: NA
CDR3 protein: CASSLFAGPTDTQYF

V gene: TRBV29-1
J gene: TRBJ2-2
D gene: NA
CDR3 protein: CSVEAGAGELFF

V gene: TRBV25-1
J gene: TRBJ2-7
D gene: TRBD2
CDR3 protein: CASSGWTSGRDPYEQYF

V gene: TRBV11-2
J gene: TRBJ2-1
D gene: NA
CDR3 protein: CASSPTGGGLYNEQFF

V gene: TRBV27
J gene: TRBJ1-2
D gene: NA
CDR3 protein: CASSLSRLDGYTF